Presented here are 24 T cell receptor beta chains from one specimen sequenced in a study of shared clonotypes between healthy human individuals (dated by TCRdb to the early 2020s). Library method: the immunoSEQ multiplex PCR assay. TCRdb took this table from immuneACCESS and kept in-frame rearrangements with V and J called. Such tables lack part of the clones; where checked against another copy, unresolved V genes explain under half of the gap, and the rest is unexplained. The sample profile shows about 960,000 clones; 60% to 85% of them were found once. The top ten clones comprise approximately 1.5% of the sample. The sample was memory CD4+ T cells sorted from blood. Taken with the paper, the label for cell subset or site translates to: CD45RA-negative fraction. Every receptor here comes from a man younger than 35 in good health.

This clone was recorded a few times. The CDR3, as DNA: TGTGCCAGCAGCCCCCCCAGACAGGGGGCCCATCAAGAGACCCAGTACTTC. Amino acids: CASSPPRQGAHQETQYF. The V call is TRBV7-8, the J call TRBJ2-5; 10 nucleotides align to TRBD1. This CDR3 is 17 amino acids long. CDR1 and CDR2 (germline): SGHVS, FQNEAQ. V shed 5 bases and J 2 bases; nucleotides not matched to a gene: 11.

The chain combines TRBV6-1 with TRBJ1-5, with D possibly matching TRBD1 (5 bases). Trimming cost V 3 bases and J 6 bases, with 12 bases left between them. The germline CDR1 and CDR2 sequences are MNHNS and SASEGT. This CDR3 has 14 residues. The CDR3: CASSDLRVGQPQHF. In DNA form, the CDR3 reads TGTGCCAGCAGTGACCTCAGGGTCGGTCAGCCCCAGCATTTT.

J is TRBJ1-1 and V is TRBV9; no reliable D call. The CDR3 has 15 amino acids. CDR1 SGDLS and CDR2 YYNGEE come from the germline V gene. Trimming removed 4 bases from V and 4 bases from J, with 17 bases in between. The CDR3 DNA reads TGTGCCAGCAGCCTAGAAGGGTTGGGAATCACTGAAGCTTTCTTT. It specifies CASSLEGLGITEAFF.

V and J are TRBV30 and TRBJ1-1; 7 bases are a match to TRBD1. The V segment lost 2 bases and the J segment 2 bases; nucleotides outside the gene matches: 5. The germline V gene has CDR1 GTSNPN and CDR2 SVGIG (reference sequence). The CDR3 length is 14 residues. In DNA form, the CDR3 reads TGTGCCTGGAGTCCGGGACAGTTAAACACTGAAGCTTTCTTT. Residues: CAWSPGQLNTEAFF. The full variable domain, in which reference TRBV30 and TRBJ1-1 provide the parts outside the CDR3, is SQTIHQWPATLVQPVGSPLSLECTVEGTSNPNLYWYRQAAGRGLQLLFYSVGIGQISSEVPQNLSASRPQDRQFILSSKKLLLSDSGFYLCAWSPGQLNTEAFFGQGTRLTVV.

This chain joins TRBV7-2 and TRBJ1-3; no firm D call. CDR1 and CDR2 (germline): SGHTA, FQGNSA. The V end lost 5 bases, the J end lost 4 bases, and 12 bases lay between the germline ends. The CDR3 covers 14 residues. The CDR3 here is CASSPGFAGNTIYF. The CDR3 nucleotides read TGTGCCAGCAGCCCCGGTTTCGCGGGAAACACCATATATTTT.

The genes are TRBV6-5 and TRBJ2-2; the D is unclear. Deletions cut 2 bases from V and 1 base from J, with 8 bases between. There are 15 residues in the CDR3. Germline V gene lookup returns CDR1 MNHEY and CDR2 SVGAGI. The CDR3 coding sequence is TGTGCCAGCAGTTACCTGGGTGGGAACACCGGGGAGCTGTTTTTT. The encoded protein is CASSYLGGNTGELFF.

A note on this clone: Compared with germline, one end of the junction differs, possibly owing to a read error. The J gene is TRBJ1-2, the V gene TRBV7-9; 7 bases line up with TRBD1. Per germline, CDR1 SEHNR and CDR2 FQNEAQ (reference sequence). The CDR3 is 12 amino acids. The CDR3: CASSPGGTPFIF. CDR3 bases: TGTGCCAGCAGCCCAGGGGGGACACCCTTTATCTTC.

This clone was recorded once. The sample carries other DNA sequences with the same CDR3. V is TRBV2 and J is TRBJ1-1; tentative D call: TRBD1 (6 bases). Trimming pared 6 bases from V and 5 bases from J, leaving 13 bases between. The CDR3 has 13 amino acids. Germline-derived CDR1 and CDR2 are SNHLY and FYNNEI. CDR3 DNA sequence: TGTGCCAGCAGGGGGGCGGGGAGGACTGAAGCTTTCTTT. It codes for CASRGAGRTEAFF.

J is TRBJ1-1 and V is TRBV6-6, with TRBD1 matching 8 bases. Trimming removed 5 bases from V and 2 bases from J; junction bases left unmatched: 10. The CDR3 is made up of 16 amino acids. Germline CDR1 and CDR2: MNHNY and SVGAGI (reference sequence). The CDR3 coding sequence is TGTGCCAGCAGTCTACTTGGGACAGGAGTAAACACTGAAGCTTTCTTT. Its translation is CASSLLGTGVNTEAFF.

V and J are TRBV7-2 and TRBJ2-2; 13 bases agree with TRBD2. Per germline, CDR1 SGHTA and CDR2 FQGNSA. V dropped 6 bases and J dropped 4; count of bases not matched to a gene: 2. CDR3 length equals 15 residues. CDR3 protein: CASRRTSGSTGELFF. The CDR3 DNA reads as TGTGCCAGCAGGAGGACTAGCGGGAGCACCGGGGAGCTGTTTTTT.

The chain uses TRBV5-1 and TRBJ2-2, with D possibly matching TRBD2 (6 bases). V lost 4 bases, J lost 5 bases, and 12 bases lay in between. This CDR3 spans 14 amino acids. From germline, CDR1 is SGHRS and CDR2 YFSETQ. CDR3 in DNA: TGCGCCAGCAGCGCGGGACTTAATACCGGGGAGCTGTTTTTT. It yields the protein CASSAGLNTGELFF.

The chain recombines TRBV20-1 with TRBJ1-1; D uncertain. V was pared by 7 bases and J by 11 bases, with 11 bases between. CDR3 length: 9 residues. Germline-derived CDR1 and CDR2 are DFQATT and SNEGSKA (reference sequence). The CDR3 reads CSEGSRAFF. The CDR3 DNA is TGCAGTGAAGGTAGTCGCGCTTTCTTT.

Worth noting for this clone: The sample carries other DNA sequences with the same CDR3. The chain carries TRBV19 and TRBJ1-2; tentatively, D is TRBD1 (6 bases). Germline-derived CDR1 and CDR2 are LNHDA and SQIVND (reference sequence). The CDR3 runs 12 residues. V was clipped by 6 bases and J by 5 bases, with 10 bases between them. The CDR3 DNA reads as TGTGCCAGTAGCAGCACAGGGTATGGCTACACCTTC. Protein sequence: CASSSTGYGYTF.

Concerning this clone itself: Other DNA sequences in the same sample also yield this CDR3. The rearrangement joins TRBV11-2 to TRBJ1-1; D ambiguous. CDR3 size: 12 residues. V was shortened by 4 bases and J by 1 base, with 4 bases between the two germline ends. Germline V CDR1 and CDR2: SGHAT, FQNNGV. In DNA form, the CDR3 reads TGTGCCAGCAGCTCCCAGAACACTGAAGCTTTCTTT. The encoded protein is CASSSQNTEAFF.

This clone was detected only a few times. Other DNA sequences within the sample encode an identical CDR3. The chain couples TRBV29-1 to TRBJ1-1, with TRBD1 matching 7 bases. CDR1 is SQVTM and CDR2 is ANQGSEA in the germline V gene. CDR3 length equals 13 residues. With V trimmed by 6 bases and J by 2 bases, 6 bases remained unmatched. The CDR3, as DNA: TGCAGCGTGGTGGGACAGCCTAACACTGAAGCTTTCTTT. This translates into CSVVGQPNTEAFF.

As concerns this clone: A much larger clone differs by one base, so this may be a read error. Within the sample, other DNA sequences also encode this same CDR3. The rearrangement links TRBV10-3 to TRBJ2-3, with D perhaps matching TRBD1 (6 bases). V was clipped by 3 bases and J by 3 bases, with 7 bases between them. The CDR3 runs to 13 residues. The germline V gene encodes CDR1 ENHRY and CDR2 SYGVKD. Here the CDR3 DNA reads TGTGCCATCAGTGAAGGGGGAACAGATACGCAGTATTTT. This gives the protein CAISEGGTDTQYF.

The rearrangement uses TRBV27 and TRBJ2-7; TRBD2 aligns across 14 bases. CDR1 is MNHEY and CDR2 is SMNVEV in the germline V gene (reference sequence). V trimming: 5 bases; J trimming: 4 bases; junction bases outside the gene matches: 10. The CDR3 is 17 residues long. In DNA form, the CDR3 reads TGTGCCAGCAGTCCCAGGGGGACTAGCGGGAGAAGGTACGAGCAGTACTTC. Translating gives CASSPRGTSGRRYEQYF.

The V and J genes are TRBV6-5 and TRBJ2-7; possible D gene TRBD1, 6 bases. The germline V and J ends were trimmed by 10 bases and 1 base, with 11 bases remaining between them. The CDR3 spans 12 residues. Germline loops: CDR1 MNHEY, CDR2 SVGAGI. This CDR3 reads CATQGLSYEQYF. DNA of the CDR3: TGTGCCACCCAGGGGTTATCCTACGAGCAGTACTTC.

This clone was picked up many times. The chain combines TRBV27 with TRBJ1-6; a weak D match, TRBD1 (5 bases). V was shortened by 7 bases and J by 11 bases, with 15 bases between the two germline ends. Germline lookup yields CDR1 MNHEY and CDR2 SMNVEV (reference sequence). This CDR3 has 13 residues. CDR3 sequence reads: CASKGPGQTPLHF. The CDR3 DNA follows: TGTGCCAGCAAGGGGCCAGGCCAGACACCCCTCCACTTT.

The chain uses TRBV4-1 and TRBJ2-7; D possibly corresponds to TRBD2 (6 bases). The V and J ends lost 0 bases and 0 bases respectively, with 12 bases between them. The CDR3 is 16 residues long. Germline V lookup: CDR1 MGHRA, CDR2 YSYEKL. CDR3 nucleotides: TGCGCCAGCAGCCAAGACTTAGGCGGGGACTCCTACGAGCAGTACTTC. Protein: CASSQDLGGDSYEQYF.

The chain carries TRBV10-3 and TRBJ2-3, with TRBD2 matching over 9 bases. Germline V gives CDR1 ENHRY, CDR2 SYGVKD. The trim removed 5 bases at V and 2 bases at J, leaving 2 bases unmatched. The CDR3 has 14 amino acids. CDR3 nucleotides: TGTGCCATCAGTCCGGGACTAGCCACAGATACGCAGTATTTT. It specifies CAISPGLATDTQYF.

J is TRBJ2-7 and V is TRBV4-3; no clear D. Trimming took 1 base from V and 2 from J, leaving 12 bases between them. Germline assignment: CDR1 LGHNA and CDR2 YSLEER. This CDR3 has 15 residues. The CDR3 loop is CASSQGYGPTYEQYF. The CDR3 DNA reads TGCGCCAGCAGCCAAGGTTACGGACCCACCTACGAGCAGTACTTC.

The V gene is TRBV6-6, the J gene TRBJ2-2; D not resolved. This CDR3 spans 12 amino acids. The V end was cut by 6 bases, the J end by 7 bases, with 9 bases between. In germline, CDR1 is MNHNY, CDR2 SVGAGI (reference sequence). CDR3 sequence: CASSLESGELFF. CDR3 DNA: TGTGCCAGCAGCCTTGAGAGCGGGGAGCTGTTTTTT.

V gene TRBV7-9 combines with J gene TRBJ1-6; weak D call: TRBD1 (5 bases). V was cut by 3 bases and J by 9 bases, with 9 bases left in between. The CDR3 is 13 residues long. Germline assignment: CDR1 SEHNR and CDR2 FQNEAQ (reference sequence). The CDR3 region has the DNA TGTGCCAGCAGCTTCGGGGGTTCTTCACCCCTCCACTTT. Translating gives CASSFGGSSPLHF.